Below are 13 T cell receptor beta chains sequenced from a single sample in a study of blood T cell repertoires in COVID-19. Only in-frame clones appear in the TCRdb table, and some are missing; sequencing was by immunoSEQ multiplex PCR. The data contain 150,000 to 200,000 clones, around 81% of them singletons. Sequenced input: peripheral blood. These receptors were taken from a woman in her thirties or forties with COVID-19, enrolled during active disease.

V gene TRBV19 combines with J gene TRBJ1-1; TRBD1 matches 9 bases. V lost 6 bases, J lost 4 bases, and 3 bases stayed unmatched. The CDR3 is made up of 13 amino acids. Germline lookup yields CDR1 LNHDA and CDR2 SQIVND (reference sequence). CDR3 nucleotide sequence: TGTGCCAGTAGCAGGACAGGGGCCACTGAAGCTTTCTTT. As protein: CASSRTGATEAFF.

Notes on this clone: The sample contains more than one DNA sequence encoding this CDR3. This chain connects TRBV29-1 to TRBJ2-7; 9 bases are shared with TRBD1. J gave up 1 base and V 4 bases, and 2 bases lay outside the gene matches. CDR3 size: 13 residues. The V gene's germline CDR1 is SQVTM and CDR2 ANQGSEA. CDR3 nucleotide sequence: TGCAGCGTTGGGGGACAGGGATCCTACGAGCAGTACTTC. This encodes CSVGGQGSYEQYF.

J is TRBJ1-1 and V is TRBV4-1; weak D call: TRBD1 (6 bases). The V and J ends lost 4 bases and 11 bases respectively, with 20 bases between them. The CDR3 is 14 residues long. Germline V gives CDR1 MGHRA, CDR2 YSYEKL. The CDR3 loop reads CASSPGQHTRRAFF. In DNA form, the CDR3 reads TGCGCCAGCAGCCCTGGACAGCACACCAGGCGGGCTTTCTTT.

The chain joins TRBV19 to TRBJ2-5; D may be TRBD2 (5 bases). V lost 7 bases to trimming and J lost 5 bases, with 14 bases between them. Germline-derived CDR1 and CDR2 are LNHDA and SQIVND (reference sequence). The CDR3 spans 13 residues. CDR3 region: CASTPGGRETQYF. As DNA, the CDR3 is TGTGCCAGTACCCCAGGCGGGCGGGAGACCCAGTACTTC.

The gene calls are TRBV19 and TRBJ2-7; maybe TRBD2 (5 bases). Germline CDR1 reads LNHDA; CDR2 reads SQIVND (reference sequence). CDR3 length: 16 residues. V was cut by 4 bases and J by 0 bases, with 16 bases left in between. CDR3: CASSTRAEFNSYEQYF. In DNA, the CDR3 is TGTGCCAGTAGTACTCGAGCGGAGTTCAACTCCTACGAGCAGTACTTC.

This chain connects TRBV28 to TRBJ2-7; 7 bases are shared with TRBD1. This CDR3 is 13 amino acids long. J was trimmed by 6 bases and V by 11 bases; bases with no gene match: 13. Germline CDR1 MDHEN, CDR2 SYDVKM. The CDR3 region is CAGGQVARSEQYF. For the CDR3, the DNA is TGTGCCGGAGGACAGGTTGCCCGCTCCGAGCAGTACTTC.

The CDR3 spells CAWNSLGTGALPLHF. In DNA, the CDR3 is TGTGCCTGGAATTCGCTCGGGACAGGGGCTTTGCCCCTCCACTTT. The chain couples TRBV30 to TRBJ1-6, with TRBD1 identical over 10 bases. Trimming removed 4 bases from V and 13 bases from J; junction bases left unmatched: 13. The CDR3 has 15 amino acids. Germline CDR1 GTSNPN, CDR2 SVGIG (reference sequence).

V gene TRBV19 combines with J gene TRBJ2-1; 8 bases fit TRBD2. Germline lookup yields CDR1 LNHDA and CDR2 SQIVND (reference sequence). This CDR3 contains 15 residues. The V gene end was trimmed by 5 bases and the J gene end by 9 bases; junction bases not matched to a gene: 12. The CDR3 sequence: CASSSTAGREGEQFF. CDR3 in DNA: TGTGCCAGTAGTTCGACGGCAGGCCGGGAGGGTGAGCAGTTCTTC.

The V gene is TRBV19, the J gene TRBJ2-2; weak D call: TRBD2 (5 bases). Trimming removed 3 bases at V and 3 bases at J, with 11 bases between. Germline CDR1 and CDR2: LNHDA and SQIVND (reference sequence). CDR3 length equals 15 residues. CDR3 residues: CASSIERTYTGELFF. The CDR3 DNA reads TGTGCCAGTAGTATTGAACGGACTTACACCGGGGAGCTGTTTTTT.

The chain joins TRBV6-5 to TRBJ2-4; 7 bases fit TRBD1. The trim removed 7 bases at V and 10 bases at J, leaving 16 bases unmatched. Germline CDR1 and CDR2: MNHEY and SVGAGI. The CDR3 consists of 15 residues. CDR3: CASTAASTGARIQYF. The CDR3 nucleotides are TGTGCCAGCACTGCCGCTTCAACAGGGGCAAGAATTCAGTACTTC.

V and J are TRBV9 and TRBJ2-1, with D perhaps TRBD2 (6 bases). This CDR3 contains 16 residues. The germline V gene encodes CDR1 SGDLS and CDR2 YYNGEE. The germline V and J ends were trimmed by 3 bases and 4 bases, with 17 bases remaining between them. CDR3 in DNA: TGTGCCAGCAGCGACGCTGGAGGGGCCGAATACAATGAGCAGTTCTTC. It codes for CASSDAGGAEYNEQFF.

CDR3 region: CASSMPGGNYGYTF. For the CDR3, the DNA is TGTGCCAGCAGTATGCCGGGGGGGAACTATGGCTACACCTTC. The V call is TRBV28, the J call TRBJ1-2, with a weak D call TRBD1 (5 bases). Trimming took 5 bases from V and 2 from J, leaving 12 bases between them. The CDR3 spans 14 residues. Germline V gene sequence: CDR1 MDHEN, CDR2 SYDVKM.

The chain's CDR3 is CASSYKARGNQPQHF. The CDR3 nucleotides read TGTGCCAGCAGTTACAAGGCGCGGGGCAATCAGCCCCAGCATTTT. The rearrangement joins TRBV6-5 to TRBJ1-5, with D uncertain. This CDR3 spans 15 amino acids. The V gene's germline CDR1 is MNHEY and CDR2 SVGAGI. Trimming removed 2 bases from V and 2 bases from J, with 10 bases in between.